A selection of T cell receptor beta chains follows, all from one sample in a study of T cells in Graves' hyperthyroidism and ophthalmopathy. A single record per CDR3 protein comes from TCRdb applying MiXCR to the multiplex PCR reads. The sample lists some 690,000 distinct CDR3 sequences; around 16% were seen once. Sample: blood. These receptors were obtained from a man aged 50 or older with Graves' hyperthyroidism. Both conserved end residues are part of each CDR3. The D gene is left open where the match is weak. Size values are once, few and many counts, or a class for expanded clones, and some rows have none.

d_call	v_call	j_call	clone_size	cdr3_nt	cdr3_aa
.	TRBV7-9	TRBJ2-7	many	TGTGCCAGCAGCTTAATACAGGGTGGCCACGAGCAGTACTTC	CASSLIQGGHEQYF
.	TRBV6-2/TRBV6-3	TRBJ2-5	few	TGTGCCAGCCAAGAAGGGGGACAAGAGACCCAGTACTTC	CASQEGGQETQYF
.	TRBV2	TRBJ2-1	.	TGTGCCAGCAGTGAAGCCAAGGGGGGCACCGGATTTAATATAACGCCCAATGAGCAGTTCTTC	CASSEAKGGTGFNITPNEQFF
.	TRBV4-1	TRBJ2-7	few	TGCGCCAGCAGCCAAAGGCCGGGGTACTCCTACGAGCAGTACTTC	CASSQRPGYSYEQYF
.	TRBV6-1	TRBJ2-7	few	TGTGCCACCCTTAATGACGGGAGCTCCTACGAGCAGTACTTC	CATLNDGSSYEQYF
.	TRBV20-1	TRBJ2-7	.	TGCAGTGCCCCAGACTTTAGCGAGACCTACTACGAGCAGTACTTC	CSAPDFSETYYEQYF
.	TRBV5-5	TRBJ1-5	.	TGTGCCAGCAGCTTGAACAGGGTCGATCAGCCCCAGCATTTT	CASSLNRVDQPQHF
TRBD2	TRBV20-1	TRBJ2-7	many	TGCAGTGCTAAAGGGACTAGCGGGGGCCAGCCCTACGAGCAGTACTTC	CSAKGTSGGQPYEQYF
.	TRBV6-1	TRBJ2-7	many	TGTGCCAGCAGCTTAGACCGTACACTCTCCTACGAGCAGTACTTC	CASSLDRTLSYEQYF
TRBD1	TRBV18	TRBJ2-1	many	TGTGCCAGCTCACCCCGGGACAGGGGGTCCTACAATGAGCAGTTCTTC	CASSPRDRGSYNEQFF
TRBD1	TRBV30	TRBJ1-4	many	TGTGCCTCGCAGACAGGGGTTAATGAAAAACTGTTTTTT	CASQTGVNEKLFF
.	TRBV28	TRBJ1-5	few	TGTGCCAGCAGCCATCGGGCGTGGGCTGGTCAGCCCCAGCATTTT	CASSHRAWAGQPQHF
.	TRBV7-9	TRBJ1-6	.	TGTGCCAGCAGCCCCTTGGTGGGGCAGAATTCACCCCTCCACTTT	CASSPLVGQNSPLHF
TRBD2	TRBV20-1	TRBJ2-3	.	TGCAGTGCTGCGACCGGGACTAGCGGGAGATATACGCAGTATTTT	CSAATGTSGRYTQYF
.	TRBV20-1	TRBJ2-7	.	TGCAGTGCTCCTCCCGCGGAGCGGGCTATTTTTTACGAGCAGTACTTC	CSAPPAERAIFYEQYF
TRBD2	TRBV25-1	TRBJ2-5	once	TGTACCAGCAGTGAGAGAGCGGGGGCGCGAGAGACCCAGTACTTC	CTSSERAGARETQYF
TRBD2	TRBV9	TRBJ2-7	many	TGTGCCAGCAGTGTTGGTAGCGGGACCTACGAGCAGTACTTC	CASSVGSGTYEQYF
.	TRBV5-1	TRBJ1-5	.	TGCGCCAGCAGCTTGGACAGTGACCAGCCCCAGCATTTT	CASSLDSDQPQHF
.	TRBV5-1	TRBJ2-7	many	TGCGCCAGCAGCTTCGAAAGGAGAAGCGACGAGCAGTACTTC	CASSFERRSDEQYF
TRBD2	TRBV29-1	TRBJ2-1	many	TGCAGCGTTGAAGATGTACTAGCGGATTACAATGAGCAGTTCTTC	CSVEDVLADYNEQFF
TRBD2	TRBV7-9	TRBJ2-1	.	TGTGCCAGCAGCCGTGGGGGGGACCGGGGGCAGTTCTTC	CASSRGGDRGQFF
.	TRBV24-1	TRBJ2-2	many	TGTGCCACCAGTACTAGCCGGAACACCGGGGAGCTGTTTTTT	CATSTSRNTGELFF
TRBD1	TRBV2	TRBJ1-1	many	TGTGCCAGCAGCAACAACAGGGGCGCGGGTGACACTGAAGCTTTCTTT	CASSNNRGAGDTEAFF